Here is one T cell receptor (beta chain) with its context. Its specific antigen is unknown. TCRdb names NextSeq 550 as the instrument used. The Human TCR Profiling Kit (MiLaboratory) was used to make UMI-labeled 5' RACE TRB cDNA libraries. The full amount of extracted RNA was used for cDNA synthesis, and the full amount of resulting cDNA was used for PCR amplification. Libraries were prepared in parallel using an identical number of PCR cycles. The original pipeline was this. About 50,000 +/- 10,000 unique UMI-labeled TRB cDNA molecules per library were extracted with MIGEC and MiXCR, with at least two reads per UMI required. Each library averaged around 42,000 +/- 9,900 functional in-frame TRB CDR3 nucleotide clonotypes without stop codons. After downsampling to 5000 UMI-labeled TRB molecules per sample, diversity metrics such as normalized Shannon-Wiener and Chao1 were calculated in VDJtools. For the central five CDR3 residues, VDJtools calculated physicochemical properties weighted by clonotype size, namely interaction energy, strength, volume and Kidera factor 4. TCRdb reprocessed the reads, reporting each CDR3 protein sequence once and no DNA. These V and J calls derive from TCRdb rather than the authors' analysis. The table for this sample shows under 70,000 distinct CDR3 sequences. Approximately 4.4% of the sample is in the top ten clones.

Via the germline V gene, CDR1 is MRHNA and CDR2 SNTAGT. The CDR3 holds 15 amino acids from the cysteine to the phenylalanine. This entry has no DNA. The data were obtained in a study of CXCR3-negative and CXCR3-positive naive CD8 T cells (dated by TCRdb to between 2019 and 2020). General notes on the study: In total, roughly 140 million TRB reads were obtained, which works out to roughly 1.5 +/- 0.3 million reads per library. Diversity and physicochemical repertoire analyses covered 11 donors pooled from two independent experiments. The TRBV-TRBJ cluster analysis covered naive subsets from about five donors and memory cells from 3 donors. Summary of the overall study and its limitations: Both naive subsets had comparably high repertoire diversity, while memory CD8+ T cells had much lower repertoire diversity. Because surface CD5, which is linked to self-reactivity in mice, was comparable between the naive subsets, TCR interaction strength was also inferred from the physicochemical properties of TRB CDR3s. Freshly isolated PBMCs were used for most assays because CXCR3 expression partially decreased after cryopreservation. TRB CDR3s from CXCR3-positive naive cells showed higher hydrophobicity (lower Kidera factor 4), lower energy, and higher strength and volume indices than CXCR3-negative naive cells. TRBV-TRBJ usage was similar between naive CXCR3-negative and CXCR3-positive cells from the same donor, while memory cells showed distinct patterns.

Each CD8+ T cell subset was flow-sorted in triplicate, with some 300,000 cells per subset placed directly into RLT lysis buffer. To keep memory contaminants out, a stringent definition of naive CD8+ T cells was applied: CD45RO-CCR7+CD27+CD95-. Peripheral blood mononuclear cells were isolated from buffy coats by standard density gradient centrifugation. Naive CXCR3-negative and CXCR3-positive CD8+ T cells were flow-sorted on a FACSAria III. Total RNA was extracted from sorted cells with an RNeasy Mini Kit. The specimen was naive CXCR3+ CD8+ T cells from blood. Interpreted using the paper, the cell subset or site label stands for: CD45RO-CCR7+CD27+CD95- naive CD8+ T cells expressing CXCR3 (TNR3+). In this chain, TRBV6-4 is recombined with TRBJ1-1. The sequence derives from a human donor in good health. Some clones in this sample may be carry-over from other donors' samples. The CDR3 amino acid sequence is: CASSDGEGPNTEAFF.